This T cell receptor beta chain was recorded in a study of T cells in Graves' hyperthyroidism and ophthalmopathy. Findings and limits, study-wide: Among clonotypes expanded in thyroid above 0.001, most were also found in blood.

It was approximately 9.7 ml of fresh peripheral blood that supplied the PBMCs. The TCR beta CDR3 regions underwent amplification using RNA transcripts as the source. Initially, a first-round RT-PCR of the TCR CDR3 employed the HTBI primer set. TCRdb analysed the multiplex PCR reads with MiXCR anew, one entry per CDR3 protein. Counted here are about 420,000 distinct CDR3 sequences, 15% to 19% occurring once; the ten biggest clones make up approximately 7.5%. The V gene's germline CDR1 is MNHEY and CDR2 SVGEGT. CDR3 length: 15 residues. The germline V and J ends were trimmed by 7 bases and 4 bases, with 17 bases remaining between them. This clonotype was seen a single time. Its antigen is not known.

The specimen was blood. The TCR was taken from a woman in her late teens or twenties with Graves' hyperthyroidism. The V call is TRBV6-2 or TRBV6-3, the J call TRBJ2-1; D is possibly TRBD1 (6 bases). This CDR3 reads CASMGAGTRYNEQFF. DNA for the CDR3: TGTGCCAGCATGGGAGCCGGGACAAGATACAATGAGCAGTTCTTC.